This T cell receptor (delta chain) was retrieved from a study of gammadelta T cells in human blood (dated by TCRdb to the early 2020s). Comments on this clone: Its antigen is still unknown. It differs at one base from a far larger clone, so likely a read error.

Study-wide findings and limitations: According to the study, polyclonal expansion of innate gamma-delta T cells immediately after birth appeared to be driven by microbial exposure.

Measured from the cysteine to the phenylalanine, the CDR3 is 16 residues long. The CDR3 DNA has 48 bases and is translated from base 1. As encoded in the germline V gene, CDR1 is GEAIGNYY while CDR2 is EKD. V and J are trimmed by 7 bases and 0 bases, and the gene matches miss 3 bases of the junction. Libraries were made using RT-PCR. The sequencer was an Illumina MiSeq. The public reads were reprocessed by TCRdb using CATT, and rows of matching DNA were later combined. In this sample the table shows around 770 delta-chain clones, approximately 39% of which occur a single time. The ten largest make up 17% of the sample.

The sequenced material came from non-Vgamma9Vdelta2 gamma-delta T cells from infant blood. The chain joins TRDV2 to TRDJ3, and 9 junctional nucleotides match TRDD3. The TCR comes from a human donor. The CDR3 corresponds to CAWDWGSSWDTRQMFF. The nucleotide sequence reads as follows: TGTGCCTGGGACTGGGGGAGCTCCTGGGACACCCGACAGATGTTTTTC.